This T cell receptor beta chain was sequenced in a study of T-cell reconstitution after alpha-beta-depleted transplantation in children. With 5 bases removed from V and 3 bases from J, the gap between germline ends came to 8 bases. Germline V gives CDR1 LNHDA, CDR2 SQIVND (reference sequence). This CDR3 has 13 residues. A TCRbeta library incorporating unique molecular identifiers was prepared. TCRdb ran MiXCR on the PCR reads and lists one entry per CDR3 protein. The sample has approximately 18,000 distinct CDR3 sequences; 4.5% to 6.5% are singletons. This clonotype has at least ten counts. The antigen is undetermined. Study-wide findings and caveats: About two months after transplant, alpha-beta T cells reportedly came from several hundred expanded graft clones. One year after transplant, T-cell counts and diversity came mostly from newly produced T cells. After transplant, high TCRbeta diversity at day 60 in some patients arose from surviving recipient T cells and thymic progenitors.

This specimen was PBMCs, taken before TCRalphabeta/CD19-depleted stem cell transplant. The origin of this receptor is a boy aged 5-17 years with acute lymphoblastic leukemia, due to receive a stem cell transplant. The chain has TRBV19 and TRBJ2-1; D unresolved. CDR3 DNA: TGTGCCAGTAGTGTGGAGTACTACAATGAGCAGTTCTTC. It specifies CASSVEYYNEQFF.